A selection of T cell receptor beta chains follows, all from one sample in a study of T cells in Graves' hyperthyroidism and ophthalmopathy. A single record per CDR3 protein comes from TCRdb applying MiXCR to the multiplex PCR reads. The sample contains around 100,000 distinct CDR3 sequences, approximately 50% of which appear only once. Material for sequencing was blood. The source of these receptors is a man aged 35 to 55 with Graves' hyperthyroidism. Both conserved end residues are part of each CDR3. D genes are given only for firm matches. Clone size is given for some rows only: seen once, a few or many times, or a class if the clone is expanded.

cdr3_nt: TGTGCCACCAGCAGGGACAGGGGCTACGAGCAGTACTTC
cdr3_aa: CATSRDRGYEQYF
j_call: TRBJ2-7
v_call: TRBV15
d_call: TRBD1
clone_size: NA

cdr3_nt: TGCAGTGCTAGGGGGGTTAGCGGGGAGCTCTACGAGCAGTACTTC
cdr3_aa: CSARGVSGELYEQYF
j_call: TRBJ2-7
v_call: TRBV20-1
d_call: TRBD2
clone_size: NA

cdr3_nt: TGTGCCAGCAGGGGGACAGGGGATTGGGCTTTCTTT
cdr3_aa: CASRGTGDWAFF
j_call: TRBJ1-1
v_call: TRBV3-1
d_call: TRBD1
clone_size: many

cdr3_nt: TGTGCCAGCAAACGAGGGGGGGGGTGGGGGTCACCCCTCCACTTT
cdr3_aa: CASKRGGGWGSPLHF
j_call: TRBJ1-6
v_call: TRBV12-3/TRBV12-4
d_call: NA
clone_size: many

cdr3_nt: TGCGCCAGCAGCACGTGGACTAGCGGGAGTGGGGAGACCCAGTACTTC
cdr3_aa: CASSTWTSGSGETQYF
j_call: TRBJ2-5
v_call: TRBV5-1
d_call: TRBD2
clone_size: many

cdr3_nt: TGTGCCAGCAGCTCTCCTTTAACCTACGAGCAGTACTTC
cdr3_aa: CASSSPLTYEQYF
j_call: TRBJ2-7
v_call: TRBV7-9
d_call: NA
clone_size: many

cdr3_nt: TGTGCCAGCAGCTACTCAGGGGCTGGGGCCAACGTCCTGACTTTC
cdr3_aa: CASSYSGAGANVLTF
j_call: TRBJ2-6
v_call: TRBV6-2/TRBV6-3
d_call: NA
clone_size: few

cdr3_nt: TGTGCCAGCAGCCTTAAGGGGGGGACTGAAGCTTTCTTT
cdr3_aa: CASSLKGGTEAFF
j_call: TRBJ1-1
v_call: TRBV11-3
d_call: NA
clone_size: many

cdr3_nt: TGTGCCAGCAGCTCCTTAGACAGGGGGAGAACTAGCACAGATGCGCAGTATTTT
cdr3_aa: CASSSLDRGRTSTDAQYF
j_call: TRBJ2-3
v_call: TRBV11-2
d_call: TRBD1
clone_size: NA

cdr3_nt: TGCAGTGCCACGTTAGGGGGAGGCCCCTACAATGAGCAGTTCTTC
cdr3_aa: CSATLGGGPYNEQFF
j_call: TRBJ2-1
v_call: TRBV20-1
d_call: NA
clone_size: many

cdr3_nt: TGTGCCATCCTAGGCGGGGGGGGTCCTTGTCATGAGCAGTTCTTC
cdr3_aa: CAILGGGGPCHEQFF
j_call: TRBJ2-1
v_call: TRBV14
d_call: TRBD2
clone_size: few

cdr3_nt: TGTGCCAGCAGCCATAGGGATAGCGGGAGTGGGGCTTCCTACAATGAGCAGTTCTTC
cdr3_aa: CASSHRDSGSGASYNEQFF
j_call: TRBJ2-1
v_call: TRBV9
d_call: TRBD2
clone_size: many

cdr3_nt: TGTGCCAGCAGCTTAGAATTTCAGGGCCCGGTGAACACTGAAGCTTTCTTT
cdr3_aa: CASSLEFQGPVNTEAFF
j_call: TRBJ1-1
v_call: TRBV7-8
d_call: NA
clone_size: many

cdr3_nt: TGTGCCACCAGCAGAGACCAGGGGGCCCAGTACTTC
cdr3_aa: CATSRDQGAQYF
j_call: TRBJ2-5
v_call: TRBV15
d_call: TRBD1
clone_size: few

cdr3_nt: TGTGCCAGCAGTTTGACTACAGGGAATAATTCACCCCTCCACTTT
cdr3_aa: CASSLTTGNNSPLHF
j_call: TRBJ1-6
v_call: TRBV2
d_call: NA
clone_size: once

cdr3_nt: TGTGCCAGCAGTTTGGGACTAGCGGGAGGGTTCCAAGAGACCCAGTACTTC
cdr3_aa: CASSLGLAGGFQETQYF
j_call: TRBJ2-5
v_call: TRBV5-4
d_call: TRBD2
clone_size: many

cdr3_nt: TGTGCCAGCAGTTACCTCGGGGAGCTGTTTTTT
cdr3_aa: CASSYLGELFF
j_call: TRBJ2-2
v_call: TRBV6-5
d_call: NA
clone_size: many

cdr3_nt: TGTGCCAGCAGTGATCCAACTAGCGGGGGGCGGTTCTTC
cdr3_aa: CASSDPTSGGRFF
j_call: TRBJ2-1
v_call: TRBV2
d_call: TRBD2
clone_size: NA

cdr3_nt: TGCAGTGCTTACCGGGACATACCATATGGCTACACCTTC
cdr3_aa: CSAYRDIPYGYTF
j_call: TRBJ1-2
v_call: TRBV20-1
d_call: NA
clone_size: many

cdr3_nt: TGTGCCAGCAGTCGGACTAGCATGACCAATGAGCAGTTCTTC
cdr3_aa: CASSRTSMTNEQFF
j_call: TRBJ2-1
v_call: TRBV2
d_call: TRBD2
clone_size: NA

cdr3_nt: TGTGCCACCAGCCCCGGGACAGGGAAATACGAGCAGTACTTC
cdr3_aa: CATSPGTGKYEQYF
j_call: TRBJ2-7
v_call: TRBV15
d_call: TRBD1
clone_size: NA

cdr3_nt: TGCGCCAGCAGCTTGGATGGACAGGGGTTGGACGAGCAGTACTTC
cdr3_aa: CASSLDGQGLDEQYF
j_call: TRBJ2-7
v_call: TRBV5-1
d_call: TRBD1
clone_size: once

cdr3_nt: TGCAGCGTTGTCTACTTACCGGGACAGGGCCCCCATTTTTACAATGAGCAGTTCTTC
cdr3_aa: CSVVYLPGQGPHFYNEQFF
j_call: TRBJ2-1
v_call: TRBV29-1
d_call: TRBD1
clone_size: many

cdr3_nt: TGTGCCAGCAGCCAAGGGGTCTTGCTAGCGGCGCAGTTCTTC
cdr3_aa: CASSQGVLLAAQFF
j_call: TRBJ2-1
v_call: TRBV4-2
d_call: TRBD2
clone_size: many

cdr3_nt: TGTGCCAGCAGGGCCTTACAGGGGGCGAACACCATATATTTT
cdr3_aa: CASRALQGANTIYF
j_call: TRBJ1-3
v_call: TRBV7-2
d_call: TRBD1
clone_size: NA

cdr3_nt: TGTGCCAGCAGCTCCGCAGCAGGGTTTGGAGAGACCCAGTACTTC
cdr3_aa: CASSSAAGFGETQYF
j_call: TRBJ2-5
v_call: TRBV7-3
d_call: NA
clone_size: many

cdr3_nt: TGTGCCAGCAGCGTCGGAGGGGACTATGGCTACACCTTC
cdr3_aa: CASSVGGDYGYTF
j_call: TRBJ1-2
v_call: TRBV9
d_call: NA
clone_size: once

cdr3_nt: TGTGCCAGCAGTTTTCGGGAAAACAATCAGCCCCAGCATTTT
cdr3_aa: CASSFRENNQPQHF
j_call: TRBJ1-5
v_call: TRBV12-3/TRBV12-4
d_call: NA
clone_size: many

cdr3_nt: TGCAGTGCTAGAGGGGGGGCTAGCGGGGGGAATACGCAGTATTTT
cdr3_aa: CSARGGASGGNTQYF
j_call: TRBJ2-3
v_call: TRBV20-1
d_call: TRBD2
clone_size: NA

cdr3_nt: TGTGCCAGCGGCTCCTTCGGACAGGGTTGGACTGAAGCTTTCTTT
cdr3_aa: CASGSFGQGWTEAFF
j_call: TRBJ1-1
v_call: TRBV19
d_call: TRBD1
clone_size: few

cdr3_nt: TGTGCCAGCAGCTTCGACGGGGGGGCTACAGATACGCAGTATTTT
cdr3_aa: CASSFDGGATDTQYF
j_call: TRBJ2-3
v_call: TRBV7-3
d_call: TRBD2
clone_size: many

cdr3_nt: TGCGCCAACCCTGACAGGCCAAACTATGGCTACACCTTC
cdr3_aa: CANPDRPNYGYTF
j_call: TRBJ1-2
v_call: TRBV10-1
d_call: NA
clone_size: NA

cdr3_nt: TGCATCAGCAGGGTTGAGGGGCCGGATACGCAGTATTTT
cdr3_aa: CISRVEGPDTQYF
j_call: TRBJ2-3
v_call: TRBV5-1
d_call: NA
clone_size: NA

cdr3_nt: TGTGCCAGCAGCTTAGCGGGCAGGGCCGAGCAGTACTTC
cdr3_aa: CASSLAGRAEQYF
j_call: TRBJ2-7
v_call: TRBV7-6
d_call: NA
clone_size: many

cdr3_nt: TGTGCCACCAGTACACATTCCGGGACAGGGTCCTACGAGCAGTACTTC
cdr3_aa: CATSTHSGTGSYEQYF
j_call: TRBJ2-7
v_call: TRBV15
d_call: TRBD1
clone_size: NA

cdr3_nt: TGCGCCAGCGGTGAATACCGGACTAGCAGTGCGGACGAGCAGTACTTC
cdr3_aa: CASGEYRTSSADEQYF
j_call: TRBJ2-7
v_call: TRBV10-1
d_call: TRBD2
clone_size: once

cdr3_nt: TGCAGTGCTAGACCGTCAGGGGGGCAAGAGACCCAGTACTTC
cdr3_aa: CSARPSGGQETQYF
j_call: TRBJ2-5
v_call: TRBV20-1
d_call: NA
clone_size: NA

cdr3_nt: TGTGCCAGCAGCGTAGGGCAGGGGATGGCCACTGAAGCTTTCTTT
cdr3_aa: CASSVGQGMATEAFF
j_call: TRBJ1-1
v_call: TRBV9
d_call: NA
clone_size: NA

cdr3_nt: TGCGCCAGCAGCTTTAGCGGGAACACTGAAGCTTTCTTT
cdr3_aa: CASSFSGNTEAFF
j_call: TRBJ1-1
v_call: TRBV5-1
d_call: NA
clone_size: many

cdr3_nt: TGTGCCAGCAGTCCCAAATTATTGGGTGACAATGAGCAGTTCTTC
cdr3_aa: CASSPKLLGDNEQFF
j_call: TRBJ2-1
v_call: TRBV12-3/TRBV12-4
d_call: NA
clone_size: many

cdr3_nt: TGTGCCAGCAGCCTTCCCCGGGACACCTATATGAACACTGAAGCTTTCTTT
cdr3_aa: CASSLPRDTYMNTEAFF
j_call: TRBJ1-1
v_call: TRBV7-2
d_call: NA
clone_size: NA

cdr3_nt: TGTGCCAGCAGCTTCGAGGGACGGTCCTACGAGCAGTACTTC
cdr3_aa: CASSFEGRSYEQYF
j_call: TRBJ2-7
v_call: TRBV7-9
d_call: NA
clone_size: many